The 27 T cell receptor beta chains given below trace back to one sample, sequenced in a study of T cell responses to AZD1222 COVID-19 vaccine. Assay: immunoSEQ multiplex PCR; the TCRdb copy retains only in-frame clones and omits some. Of 140,000 to 150,000 clones listed, 80% to 90% are singletons. This specimen was peripheral blood, taken on day 0 of AZD1222 vaccination. The receptors were sampled from an adult in good health.

The rearrangement uses TRBV4-1 and TRBJ2-7, with 7 bases aligning to TRBD2. Per the germline V gene, CDR1 is MGHRA and CDR2 is YSYEKL. Trimming at V came to 0 bases and at J to 4 bases, leaving 15 bases not matched to a gene. The CDR3 covers 18 residues. CDR3 nucleotides: TGCGCCAGCAGCCAAGATCTCGCCAGGTTGGCGGGAGCTTACGAGCAGTACTTC. Its protein product is CASSQDLARLAGAYEQYF.

This rearrangement joins TRBV7-2 to TRBJ2-3; D call uncertain. The V end was cut by 0 bases, the J end by 1 base, with 5 bases between. The CDR3 length is 14 residues. The germline V gene encodes CDR1 SGHTA and CDR2 FQGNSA. The CDR3 protein is CASSLAGRTDTQYF. The CDR3 DNA reads TGTGCCAGCAGCTTAGCTGGACGCACAGATACGCAGTATTTT.

This clone turned up a few times. The J gene is TRBJ1-5, the V gene TRBV2; 7 bases are shared with TRBD1. The junction had 17 bases not matched to a gene; V was cut back by 7 bases and J by 2 bases. The CDR3 spans 18 residues. Germline assignment: CDR1 SNHLY and CDR2 FYNNEI. As DNA, the CDR3 is TGTGCCAGCAACCGACAGGGTGCCGCCGGAAGGGGCAATCAGCCCCAGCATTTT. This gives the protein CASNRQGAAGRGNQPQHF.

The rearrangement links TRBV30 to TRBJ1-5; D gene uncertain. Germline V gives CDR1 GTSNPN, CDR2 SVGIG (reference sequence). The CDR3 is 13 amino acids. V dropped 2 bases and J dropped 3 bases, with 8 bases sitting between them. CDR3 DNA: TGTGCCTGGAGTTCGGGAGTCAATCAGCCCCAGCATTTT. Translating gives CAWSSGVNQPQHF.

This sequence joins TRBV18 and TRBJ2-3; TRBD2 might be the D (6 bases). The CDR3 runs to 15 residues. Trimming pared 3 bases from V and 0 bases from J, leaving 10 bases between. CDR1 is KGHSH and CDR2 is LQKENI in the germline V gene. CDR3 sequence: CASSPSGPSTDTQYF. The DNA for the CDR3 is TGTGCCAGCTCACCCAGCGGGCCGAGCACAGATACGCAGTATTTT.

This CDR3 reads CASSPGGRNTEAFF. The CDR3 region has the DNA TGTGCCAGCAGCCCAGGGGGTCGGAACACTGAAGCTTTCTTT. The chain is built from TRBV7-8 and TRBJ1-1; 7 nucleotides agree with TRBD1. V trimming: 5 bases; J trimming: 1 base; junction bases outside the gene matches: 4. The germline CDR1 and CDR2 sequences are SGHVS and FQNEAQ. The CDR3 totals 14 residues.

This clone has a single count. This chain uses TRBV9 with TRBJ1-2; D uncertain. V shed 3 bases and J shed 5 bases, with 14 bases lying between them. Germline CDR1 is SGDLS and CDR2 is YYNGEE. This CDR3 contains 14 residues. CDR3 region: CASSAGLMTYGYTF. CDR3 sequence (DNA): TGTGCCAGCAGCGCCGGACTCATGACTTATGGCTACACCTTC.

This clone has a handful of counts. The chain recombines TRBV6-1 with TRBJ2-3, with 11 bases aligning to TRBD2. The ends lost 0 bases at V and 4 bases at J; junction bases unmatched: 0. Germline-derived CDR1 and CDR2 are MNHNS and SASEGT. CDR3 size: 15 residues. In DNA, the CDR3 is TGTGCCAGCAGTGAAGCACTAGCGGGGGCAGATACGCAGTATTTT. Amino acid sequence: CASSEALAGADTQYF.

This chain links TRBV11-2 with TRBJ1-6, with D possibly being TRBD1 (6 bases). Germline CDR1 SGHAT, CDR2 FQNNGV. The CDR3 loop spans 16 amino acids. V lost 7 bases to trimming and J lost 10 bases, with 23 bases between them. CDR3 loop: CASTTPSLGQGSPLHF. The CDR3 nucleotides read TGTGCCAGCACCACACCAAGCTTGGGACAAGGGTCACCCCTCCACTTT.

The chain employs TRBV19 and TRBJ1-4; 7 nucleotides agree with TRBD1. This CDR3 is 16 amino acids long. Germline values: CDR1 LNHDA, CDR2 SQIVND (reference sequence). V shed 6 bases and J 4 bases; nucleotides not matched to a gene: 11. The CDR3 DNA sequence: TGTGCCAGTAGCGAAGTGACAGGGACGATTAATGAAAAACTGTTTTTT. Protein: CASSEVTGTINEKLFF.

This chain's CDR3 is CASSPRADNTGELFF. CDR3 sequence (DNA): TGTGCCAGCTCACCACGGGCAGATAACACCGGGGAGCTGTTTTTT. This chain connects TRBV18 to TRBJ2-2; D is unresolved. The CDR3 covers 15 residues. Per germline, CDR1 KGHSH and CDR2 LQKENI. V was clipped by 1 base and J by 2 bases, with 8 bases between them.

The chain carries TRBV28 and TRBJ2-3; 7 positions agree with TRBD2. The CDR3 sequence is 15 residues long. The junction had 6 bases not matched to a gene; V was cut back by 4 bases and J by 2 bases. CDR1 and CDR2 from the germline V gene are MDHEN and SYDVKM. CDR3 sequence reads: CASSYAAGTTDTQYF. Here the CDR3 DNA reads TGTGCCAGCAGTTATGCAGCGGGGACCACAGATACGCAGTATTTT.

This clone was counted once. This chain links TRBV5-1 with TRBJ2-3; the D is unclear. The V end was cut by 0 bases, the J end by 2 bases, with 10 bases between. Looked up from germline, CDR1 is SGHRS and CDR2 is YFSETQ. This CDR3 contains 15 residues. In nucleotides, the CDR3 is TGCGCCAGCAGCTTGGAGGTGTCATCCACAGATACGCAGTATTTT. Translation: CASSLEVSSTDTQYF.

The rearrangement uses TRBV5-5 and TRBJ2-7; D is perhaps TRBD1 (6 bases). The CDR3 has 16 amino acids. V was cut by 4 bases and J by 3 bases, with 20 bases left in between. Germline V gene data show CDR1 as SGHKS and CDR2 as YYEKEE (reference sequence). The CDR3 DNA reads as TGTGCCAGCAGCCCACGGGCCGGACAGAGTTTCTACGAGCAGTACTTC. Its protein product is CASSPRAGQSFYEQYF.

The V gene is TRBV5-6, the J gene TRBJ2-3; D gene ambiguous. The germline V and J ends were trimmed by 1 base and 5 bases, with 5 bases remaining between them. CDR1 SGHDT and CDR2 YYEEEE come from the germline V gene. The CDR3 contains 12 residues. The CDR3 is CASSLKGDTQYF. The CDR3 nucleotides are TGTGCCAGCAGCTTGAAAGGAGATACGCAGTATTTT.

The chain is built from TRBV5-1 and TRBJ1-3; D uncertain. Trimming took 0 bases from V and 0 from J, leaving 10 bases between them. CDR1 is SGHRS, CDR2 YFSETQ, per germline. The CDR3 runs to 16 residues. CDR3 bases: TGCGCCAGCAGCTTGGGTTCGGTATTCTCTGGAAACACCATATATTTT. Translating gives CASSLGSVFSGNTIYF.

The chain employs TRBV5-1 and TRBJ2-2, with 15 bases aligning to TRBD2. V gave up 6 bases and J gave up 5 bases; unmatched junction bases: 11. CDR1 and CDR2 (germline): SGHRS, YFSETQ. The CDR3 runs 18 residues. CDR3 protein: CASKELVGLAGGTGELFF. The CDR3 DNA sequence: TGCGCCAGCAAAGAACTGGTGGGACTAGCGGGAGGAACCGGGGAGCTGTTTTTT.

In its sample, this clone was seen once. The chain uses TRBV2 and TRBJ1-2, with unresolved D. The CDR3 runs 15 residues. V lost 4 bases and J 4 bases, leaving 16 bases between the germline ends. The V gene's germline CDR1 is SNHLY and CDR2 FYNNEI. The chain's CDR3 is CASSAGWAPGYGYTF. The DNA for the CDR3 is TGTGCCAGCAGTGCGGGTTGGGCGCCCGGCTATGGCTACACCTTC.

The V call is TRBV6-5, the J call TRBJ2-7; tentatively, D is TRBD2 (6 bases). CDR3 length equals 14 residues. Germline-derived CDR1 and CDR2 are MNHEY and SVGAGI. Trimming shortened V by 6 bases and J by 5 bases, and 17 bases separated the two germline ends. The CDR3 protein is CASRRDSSFNEQYF. The DNA for the CDR3 is TGTGCCAGCAGGAGGGACTCCTCTTTCAACGAGCAGTACTTC.

The chain joins TRBV7-9 to TRBJ1-2; D is perhaps TRBD1 (6 bases). The germline V gene has CDR1 SEHNR and CDR2 FQNEAQ (reference sequence). V gave up 0 bases and J gave up 8 bases, with 16 bases separating them. The CDR3 has 15 residues. The CDR3 loop reads CASSLAPGPRGGYTF. The CDR3 DNA follows: TGTGCCAGCAGCTTAGCCCCGGGTCCCAGGGGAGGCTACACCTTC. Full variable domain (outside the CDR3, taken from reference TRBV7-9 and TRBJ1-2): DTGVSQNPRHKITKRGQNVTFRCDPISEHNRLYWYRQTLGQGPEFLTYFQNEAQLEKSRLLSDRFSAERPKGSFSTLEIQRTEQGDSAMYLCASSLAPGPRGGYTFGSGTRLTVV.

The gene calls are TRBV2 and TRBJ1-2, with D tentatively TRBD1 (5 bases). CDR1 and CDR2 (germline): SNHLY, FYNNEI. Between the trimmed V and J ends, which lost 4 bases and 7 bases, there was a span of 19 bases. The CDR3 consists of 15 residues. For the CDR3, the DNA is TGTGCCAGCAGTGTCCTGGGACGGACCCCCGGTGGCTACACCTTC. Its protein product is CASSVLGRTPGGYTF. Filled out from reference TRBV2 and TRBJ1-2, the complete variable domain reads EPEVTQTPSHQVTQMGQEVILRCVPISNHLYFYWYRQILGQKVEFLVSFYNNEISEKSEIFDDQFSVERPDGSNFTLKIRSTKLEDSAMYFCASSVLGRTPGGYTFGSGTRLTVV.

This clone appeared a single time. The same CDR3 also results from other DNA sequences found in this sample. This rearrangement joins TRBV15 to TRBJ1-5; D ambiguous. The CDR3 contains 13 residues. Germline V gene sequence: CDR1 LNHNV, CDR2 YYDKDF (reference sequence). V lost 3 bases and J lost 6, with 9 bases in between. The chain's CDR3 is CATSRGGSQPQHF. CDR3 nucleotides: TGTGCCACCAGCAGGGGAGGGAGTCAGCCCCAGCATTTT.

The V gene is TRBV7-6, the J gene TRBJ1-4; the D gene is possibly TRBD1 (5 bases). Germline V CDR1 and CDR2: SGHVS, FNYEAQ. CDR3 length: 16 amino acids. The V end was cut by 3 bases, the J end by 6 bases, with 17 bases between. The CDR3, as DNA: TGTGCCAGCAGCTTCTCCCCGGGACCCCGGGATGAAAAACTGTTTTTT. Protein sequence: CASSFSPGPRDEKLFF.

This chain links TRBV19 with TRBJ1-1; D perhaps matches TRBD1 (5 bases). CDR3 length: 13 amino acids. Germline values: CDR1 LNHDA, CDR2 SQIVND (reference sequence). V shed 7 bases and J shed 1 base, with 10 bases lying between them. The CDR3 DNA is TGTGCCAGTATACGCGGGGGGAACACTGAAGCTTTCTTT. Its protein is CASIRGGNTEAFF. Supplemented by reference TRBV19 and TRBJ1-1, the full variable domain reads DGGITQSPKYLFRKEGQNVTLSCEQNLNHDAMYWYRQDPGQGLRLIYYSQIVNDFQKGDIAEGYSVSREKKESFPLTVTSAQKNPTAFYLCASIRGGNTEAFFGQGTRLTVV.

The V call is TRBV4-2, the J call TRBJ2-1; 10 bases are a match to TRBD1. This CDR3 is built from 16 residues. CDR1 and CDR2 from the germline V gene are LGHNA and YNFKEQ. Trimming cost V 5 bases and J 8 bases; bases outside gene matches: 12. DNA for the CDR3: TGTGCCAGCAGCAAAACCGGGACAGGGGCACGGGATGAGCAGTTCTTC. Translation gives CASSKTGTGARDEQFF.

The V gene is TRBV4-1, the J gene TRBJ1-2; the D is unclear. The V end lost 0 bases, the J end lost 7 bases, and 12 bases lay between the germline ends. The CDR3 has 14 residues. CDR1 MGHRA and CDR2 YSYEKL come from the germline V gene. The CDR3 DNA follows: TGCGCCAGCAGCCAAGAAAAAAATCTGGGTGGCTACACCTTC. This gives the protein CASSQEKNLGGYTF.

The CDR3 sequence is CASSNAGTGDYGYTF. The CDR3 DNA sequence: TGTGCCAGCTCCAACGCCGGGACAGGGGACTATGGCTACACCTTC. The chain recombines TRBV28 with TRBJ1-2; 10 nucleotides align to TRBD1. The CDR3 has 15 amino acids. Germline V gene sequence: CDR1 MDHEN, CDR2 SYDVKM. After removal of 8 bases from V and 3 bases from J, the junction contained 9 bases not matched to a gene.